These 25 T cell receptor beta chains originate from one sample sequenced in a study of regulatory T cells in long-lasting Graves disease. Researchers made TCR beta libraries by using iRepertoire HTBI primers and running Arm-PCR on CDR3 regions. MiXCR, run by TCRdb on the multiplex PCR reads, gives a single entry per CDR3 protein. The repertoire includes approximately 440,000 distinct CDR3 sequences, around 24% of them detected once, and roughly 30% sits in the top ten. Specified time point: persistent/refractory GD, antithyroid drugs over 5 years with positive TRAb. PBMC-derived RNA was used for the TCR library. The sample was peripheral blood mononuclear cells (PBMCs), taken when the disease was refractory, from a patient treated with antithyroid drugs. The receptors come from a female donor with Graves disease.

The gene calls are TRBV11-2 and TRBJ2-1; no reliable D call. Germline assignment: CDR1 SGHAT and CDR2 FQNNGV. Trimming took off 1 base at V and 9 bases at J, with 16 bases between the two ends. This CDR3 contains 15 residues. The DNA for the CDR3 is TGTGCCAGCAGCTTAGTGGTGCTTTCTTCGAGTGAGCAGTTCTTC. It translates to CASSLVVLSSSEQFF.

The V and J genes are TRBV11-3 and TRBJ1-6; 8 bases match TRBD1. Unmatched junction bases numbered 10, after V lost 2 bases and J lost 7 bases. The length of the CDR3 is 17 residues. Germline-derived CDR1 and CDR2 are SGHNT and YENEEA. The CDR3 region is CASSLTWEDRVNSPLHF. CDR3 DNA: TGTGCCAGCAGCTTAACATGGGAGGACAGGGTAAATTCACCCCTCCACTTT.

The J gene is TRBJ1-1, the V gene TRBV27; 9 nucleotides line up with TRBD1. CDR1 and CDR2 from the germline V gene are MNHEY and SMNVEV (reference sequence). V lost 3 bases, J lost 3 bases, and 5 bases stayed unmatched. The CDR3 length is 15 residues. CDR3: CASSLAWTGDTEAFF. For the CDR3, the DNA is TGTGCCAGCAGTTTGGCGTGGACAGGGGACACTGAAGCTTTCTTT.

The chain employs TRBV20-1 and TRBJ2-4; TRBD2 matches at 10 bases. This CDR3 is built from 15 residues. Germline values: CDR1 DFQATT, CDR2 SNEGSKA (reference sequence). With V trimmed by 4 bases and J by 2 bases, 5 bases remained unmatched. The DNA of the CDR3 is TGCAGTGCTAAAAGCGGGAGGGCCACCAAAAACATTCAGTACTTC. Translating it yields CSAKSGRATKNIQYF.

This clonotype was observed a few times. A read error may explain this, as a much larger clone is one base away. The chain joins TRBV11-3 to TRBJ2-1, with 7 bases lining up with TRBD2. The CDR3 extends over 13 amino acids. From germline, CDR1 is SGHNT and CDR2 YENEEA. CDR3 nucleotide sequence: TGTGCCGGCAGCCCAAGCGGGATAAATGAGCAGTTCTTC. Translated, it gives CAGSPSGINEQFF. Combining the CDR3 with reference TRBV11-3 and TRBJ2-1 gives the whole variable domain EAGVVQSPRYKIIEKKQPVAFWCNPISGHNTLYWYLQNLGQGPELLIRYENEEAVDDSQLPKDRFSAERLKGVDSTLKIQPAELGDSAVYLCAGSPSGINEQFFGPGTRLTVL.

The chain employs TRBV29-1 and TRBJ1-1; TRBD1 matches at 9 bases. Per the germline V gene, CDR1 is SQVTM and CDR2 is ANQGSEA. This CDR3 has 14 amino acids. The trim removed 7 bases at V and 3 bases at J, leaving 9 bases unmatched. The CDR3 nucleotides are TGCAGCGGAGGACAGGGGAATGTTCACACTGAAGCTTTCTTT. As protein: CSGGQGNVHTEAFF. Using reference TRBV29-1 and TRBJ1-1 for the parts outside the CDR3, the full variable domain is SAVISQKPSRDICQRGTSLTIQCQVDSQVTMMFWYRQQPGQSLTLIATANQGSEATYESGFVIDKFPISRPNLTFSTLTVSNMSPEDSSIYLCSGGQGNVHTEAFFGQGTRLTVV.

V and J are TRBV28 and TRBJ2-3; TRBD1 aligns across 7 bases. Germline V CDR1 and CDR2: MDHEN, SYDVKM. CDR3 length equals 15 residues. V shed 2 bases and J 1 base; nucleotides not matched to a gene: 3. The CDR3 DNA sequence: TGTGCCAGCAGTTTAAGGGGGACAGGCACAGATACGCAGTATTTT. This gives the protein CASSLRGTGTDTQYF.

Many counts were recorded for this clonotype. The gene calls are TRBV20-1 and TRBJ2-5, with 9 bases fitting TRBD2. V lost 3 bases to trimming and J lost 2 bases; unmatched junction nucleotides: 10. The CDR3 contains 16 residues. Germline values: CDR1 DFQATT, CDR2 SNEGSKA (reference sequence). CDR3 DNA: TGCAGTGCTAGGGAAAGACTAGCGGAGGTACAAGAGACCCAGTACTTC. It is translated as CSARERLAEVQETQYF.

The chain employs TRBV27 and TRBJ1-4, with D maybe TRBD1 (6 bases). CDR3 length: 14 residues. The ends were cut back, 5 bases at V and 7 bases at J, with 14 bases in the middle. Germline CDR1 reads MNHEY; CDR2 reads SMNVEV (reference sequence). This CDR3 is CASSNQGLGEKLFF. CDR3 in DNA: TGTGCCAGCAGTAATCAGGGGCTTGGTGAAAAACTGTTTTTT.

This clonotype has just a few counts. The chain combines TRBV2 with TRBJ2-5; D possibly corresponds to TRBD1 (5 bases). Per germline, CDR1 SNHLY and CDR2 FYNNEI. The CDR3 loop spans 15 amino acids. Trimming stripped 6 bases from V and 5 bases from J, with 19 bases between. The CDR3 reads CASRNLRAPGETQYF. The CDR3 DNA reads as TGTGCCAGCAGGAACCTAAGGGCACCAGGGGAGACCCAGTACTTC.

This clonotype has at least ten counts. This sequence joins TRBV28 and TRBJ1-1; no clear D gene. The CDR3 extends over 10 amino acids. V lost 6 bases and J 7 bases, leaving 6 bases between the germline ends. Germline-derived CDR1 and CDR2 are MDHEN and SYDVKM. This CDR3 reads CASRRGEAFF. CDR3 in DNA: TGTGCCAGCAGACGGGGTGAAGCTTTCTTT.

This clonotype was counted at least ten times. The chain is built from TRBV12-3 or TRBV12-4 and TRBJ2-7; 9 nucleotides line up with TRBD1. V was pared by 0 bases and J by 7 bases, with 10 bases of the junction left unmatched. The CDR3 is 16 amino acids. Here the CDR3 DNA reads TGTGCCAGCAGTTTAGCCACGGGACAGGGTCGAAGGGAGCAGTACTTC. Its translation is CASSLATGQGRREQYF.

The CDR3 coding sequence is TGTGCCAGTAGTATATCGGTAGCGGGAGCTGAGACCCAGTACTTC. Protein: CASSISVAGAETQYF. V and J are TRBV19 and TRBJ2-5, with 9 bases that match TRBD2. The trim removed 2 bases at V and 5 bases at J, leaving 6 bases unmatched. CDR1 is LNHDA, CDR2 SQIVND, per germline (reference sequence). This CDR3 spans 15 amino acids.

This clonotype was recorded many times. The rearrangement links TRBV7-2 to TRBJ1-1; TRBD1 might be the D (5 bases). Trimming removed 5 bases at V and 10 bases at J, with 11 bases between. Germline CDR1 and CDR2: SGHTA and FQGNSA. The CDR3 covers 11 residues. The CDR3 sequence: CASSPGPRAFF. The CDR3 DNA reads TGTGCCAGCAGCCCGGGACCTCGAGCTTTCTTT.

The CDR3 sequence is CASSSTGAPYYGYTF. CDR3 sequence (DNA): TGTGCCAGCTCAAGCACAGGGGCCCCCTACTATGGCTACACCTTC. The chain employs TRBV18 and TRBJ1-2; 7 bases line up with TRBD1. This CDR3 comprises 15 residues. Unmatched junction bases numbered 9, after V lost 5 bases and J lost 3 bases. Germline loops: CDR1 KGHSH, CDR2 LQKENI.

Of note for this clonotype: Given a much more abundant clone one base away, this may be a read error. The rearrangement links TRBV20-1 to TRBJ2-5; 11 bases fit TRBD2. Germline lookup yields CDR1 DFQATT and CDR2 SNEGSKA (reference sequence). This CDR3 has 15 residues. The CDR3: CSTRGASGGPETQYF. CDR3 sequence (DNA): TGCAGTACTAGAGGCGCTAGCGGGGGGCCAGAGACCCAGTACTTC.

This chain connects TRBV7-9 to TRBJ2-3; D possibly uses TRBD1 or TRBD2 (6 bases each). The V end lost 2 bases, the J end lost 8 bases, and 14 bases lay between the germline ends. CDR1 is SEHNR and CDR2 is FQNEAQ in the germline V gene (reference sequence). The CDR3 sequence is 14 residues long. The CDR3 is CASSLLGGTITQYF. The CDR3 nucleotides are TGTGCCAGCAGCTTATTAGGGGGGACAATTACGCAGTATTTT.

V and J are TRBV12-3 or TRBV12-4 and TRBJ2-7; TRBD2 might be the D (5 bases). V lost 8 bases and J 2 bases, leaving 16 bases between the germline ends. The CDR3 runs to 14 residues. CDR3: CASVAREEAYEQYF. The CDR3 bases are TGTGCCAGCGTCGCTCGAGAGGAGGCCTACGAGCAGTACTTC.

This clonotype turned up a few times. V usage is TRBV19 and J usage is TRBJ2-1; 11 bases map to TRBD2. Germline V gene lookup returns CDR1 LNHDA and CDR2 SQIVND (reference sequence). Trimming removed 3 bases from V and 0 bases from J; junction bases left unmatched: 7. The CDR3 extends over 18 amino acids. The CDR3 spells CASSMVAGGASSYNEQFF. CDR3 DNA sequence: TGTGCCAGTAGTATGGTAGCGGGAGGGGCGAGCTCCTACAATGAGCAGTTCTTC.

The rearrangement uses TRBV6-5 and TRBJ2-5; 7 nucleotides align to TRBD2. This CDR3 has 17 amino acids. The germline V gene has CDR1 MNHEY and CDR2 SVGAGI. Trimming at V came to 0 bases and at J to 5 bases, leaving 12 bases not matched to a gene. DNA of the CDR3: TGTGCCAGCAGTTACTCTCCGACTAGCCCGGTAACCGAGACCCAGTACTTC. Amino acid sequence: CASSYSPTSPVTETQYF.

This clonotype has ten or more counts. The chain links TRBV20-1 to TRBJ2-5; unclear D gene. From germline, CDR1 is DFQATT and CDR2 SNEGSKA (reference sequence). This CDR3 contains 12 residues. Trimming removed 0 bases at V and 1 base at J, with 3 bases between. CDR3 region: CSARELQETQYF. CDR3 coding DNA: TGCAGTGCTAGAGAGCTCCAAGAGACCCAGTACTTC.

This clonotype was seen ten or more times. The rearrangement links TRBV30 to TRBJ1-5; D is possibly TRBD1 (6 bases). There are 11 residues in the CDR3. V lost 3 bases and J lost 12, with 12 bases in between. Germline-derived CDR1 and CDR2 are GTSNPN and SVGIG (reference sequence). CDR3 in amino acids: CAWSTGRLQHF. The CDR3 nucleotides are TGTGCCTGGAGCACAGGGCGGCTCCAGCATTTT.

This clonotype occurred many times. The V call is TRBV28, the J call TRBJ1-1, with TRBD1 matching 7 bases. Germline assignment: CDR1 MDHEN and CDR2 SYDVKM. J was trimmed by 0 bases and V by 5 bases; bases with no gene match: 12. This CDR3 spans 17 amino acids. CDR3 nucleotide sequence: TGTGCCAGCAGTCCCTGGACAGGAGGGGCCTTGAACACTGAAGCTTTCTTT. Translation: CASSPWTGGALNTEAFF. The whole variable domain, remainder taken from reference TRBV28 and TRBJ1-1, is DVKVTQSSRYLVKRTGEKVFLECVQDMDHENMFWYRQDPGLGLRLIYFSYDVKMKEKGDIPEGYSVSREKKERFSLILESASTNQTSMYLCASSPWTGGALNTEAFFGQGTRLTVV.

This clonotype appeared many times. The chain has TRBV30 and TRBJ1-2, with 11 bases fitting TRBD1. Trimming removed 5 bases from V and 7 bases from J; junction bases left unmatched: 9. Germline V CDR1 and CDR2: GTSNPN, SVGIG (reference sequence). This CDR3 region has 14 residues. Here the CDR3 reads CAWAQTGTGGGYTF. The CDR3 DNA reads TGTGCCTGGGCACAAACCGGGACAGGGGGTGGCTACACCTTC.

In this sample, this clonotype turned up many times. The rearrangement links TRBV6-1 to TRBJ1-2; possibly TRBD1 for D (5 bases). The V gene's germline CDR1 is MNHNS and CDR2 SASEGT. This CDR3 is built from 13 residues. V lost 6 bases and J lost 6, with 14 bases in between. The CDR3 nucleotides are TGTGCCAGCAGGTCTCGTCAGGGCGATGGCTACACCTTC. This translates into CASRSRQGDGYTF.